This T cell receptor beta chain was observed in a study of cytomegalovirus exposure and HLA in healthy donors. Findings and limits, study-wide: Indistinguishability led to the exclusion of some V segments, TRBV6-2 and TRBV6-3 included.

With V trimmed by 3 bases and J by 5 bases, 11 bases remained unmatched. This CDR3 comprises 16 residues. CDR1 is SGHKS, CDR2 YYEKEE, per germline (reference sequence). A word on this clone: The antigen is unknown.

PCR employed 60 Vbeta and 13 Jbeta primers. TCRdb keeps only in-frame clones here, not all; method: immunoSEQ multiplex PCR. In the table there are approximately 79,000 clones, 78% of which are singletons. The chain is built from TRBV5-5 and TRBJ2-5; 9 positions agree with TRBD2. This sequence was found in a male donor in good health and CMV-seropositive. Sequencing was performed on PBMCs. This chain's CDR3 is CASSYYLAGLGETQYF. The DNA for the CDR3 is TGTGCCAGCAGCTATTACCTAGCGGGACTGGGGGAGACCCAGTACTTC.